Sequencing of this T cell receptor beta chain was carried out in a study of monozygotic twins with inflammatory bowel disease. Looked up from germline, CDR1 is GTSNPN and CDR2 is SVGIG (reference sequence). The CDR3 contains 15 residues. Blood samples measuring more than 2 ml were taken per donor. cDNA was made in eight separate reactions per sample. TCRdb reanalyzed the 5' RACE reads, giving one entry per CDR3 protein sequence and no DNA. The sample data list around 410,000 distinct CDR3 sequences. The chain is built from TRBV30 and TRBJ2-3; TCRdb lists TRBD1, though no DNA is available to test this call. The receptor's source is a human donor with ulcerative colitis or Crohn's disease, or a healthy co-twin of an affected twin (not recorded which). The specimen sequenced was blood. CDR3 sequence reads: CAWSVRRGSTDTQYF.